Below, 3 T cell receptor beta chains from the same sample are listed, as sequenced in a study of blood T cells in healthy people across ages. Primed by a sample-barcoded 5' primer and a J-beta primer mix, a second PCR proceeded for about 7 to 11 cycles. Using its own MiXCR run on the 5' RACE reads, TCRdb lists one record per CDR3 protein. The sample lists 850,000 to 950,000 distinct CDR3 sequences, under 30% seen once, with around 15% in the top ten. What was sequenced was blood. These receptors originate from a woman of 80 years or more in good health.

The CDR3 loop is CAISESGDEQFF. CDR3 bases: TGTGCCATCAGTGAGTCAGGAGATGAGCAGTTCTTC. The chain is built from TRBV10-3 and TRBJ2-1; the D is unclear. Germline CDR1 reads ENHRY; CDR2 reads SYGVKD. The ends were cut back, 0 bases at V and 8 bases at J, with 5 bases in the middle. This CDR3 has 12 amino acids.

This clonotype was detected ten times or more. V gene TRBV20-1 combines with J gene TRBJ2-1; 10 nucleotides align to TRBD1. CDR1 is DFQATT and CDR2 is SNEGSKA in the germline V gene (reference sequence). The CDR3 runs 14 residues. J was trimmed by 4 bases and V by 5 bases; bases with no gene match: 5. The CDR3 region has the DNA TGCAGTGCTCCGGGACAGGGGTTGTACAATGAGCAGTTCTTC. Its protein is CSAPGQGLYNEQFF.

This clonotype appeared a few times. V is TRBV20-1 and J is TRBJ1-1; TRBD1 aligns across 11 bases. Germline loops: CDR1 DFQATT, CDR2 SNEGSKA (reference sequence). The CDR3 loop spans 14 amino acids. V gave up 5 bases and J gave up 9 bases; unmatched junction bases: 11. The CDR3 is CSAHEGTGGRKAFF. CDR3 nucleotide sequence: TGCAGTGCTCACGAAGGGACAGGGGGAAGGAAAGCTTTCTTT.